This TCR beta chain emerged from a study of naive and memory T cell subsets. Germline loops: CDR1 MNHEY, CDR2 SVGEGT. CDR3 size: 14 residues. Trimming shortened V by 6 bases and J by 6 bases, and 15 bases separated the two germline ends. Two oligonucleotides, mixed equimolar, formed the beta constant-region primer covering TRBC1 and TRBC2. Nested alpha and beta constant-region primers with the SP2 primer drove four PCR rounds on ligated cDNA. A 12-nucleotide UMI and the SP2 primer were added to the cDNA 3' end by oligonucleotide ligation. From the UMI-ligation and nested PCR reads, TCRdb called clonotypes with MiXCR, one entry per CDR3 protein. The data contain about 120,000 distinct CDR3 sequences, around a third of them singletons.

V gene TRBV6-2 or TRBV6-3 combines with J gene TRBJ2-1; possible D gene TRBD1, 5 bases. This receptor was obtained from a human donor in good health. Sample: central memory CD4+ T cells from blood. This CDR3 is CASSHRQGLNEQFF. The CDR3 nucleotides read TGTGCCAGCAGCCATCGGCAGGGCCTCAATGAGCAGTTCTTC.